The source of this T cell receptor (beta chain) is a study of T-cell memory formation after mild COVID-19 (TCRdb year 2021). At the level of the whole study: TCR sequence clusters from the two donors were found to be largely donor specific. Two young, previously healthy adult volunteers, one female and one male, were included in the cohort. In a couple of donors, T-cell clones that expanded and contracted after mild COVID-19 were followed by sequencing TCRalpha and TCRbeta repertoires longitudinally.

The investigation overall reported the following: The detection of some responding clones in pre-infection memory suggests that pre-existing cross-reactive memory T cells joined the SARS-CoV-2 response. Contracting CD4+ clones appeared mostly in the CM and EM memory subsets, whereas CD8+ clones were enriched in EMRA. Only a couple of mild cases were covered by the study, and larger cohorts that include severe cases with pre-infection samples were considered necessary. SARS-CoV-2 specificity of the second-wave clones peaking on day 37 was not confirmed. Balanced CD4/CD8 phenotypes were observed for clones contracting from day 15 to 85, whereas a bias towards CD4+ was observed for a second wave of clones expanding from day 15 to 37.

Ficoll-Paque density gradient centrifugation was the method used to isolate PBMCs. Sequencing was carried out with an Illumina NovaSeq 6000. cDNA libraries for TCRalpha and TCRbeta were prepared by 5'RACE using constant-segment primers, with sample barcodes and unique molecular identifiers added. RNA was extracted from every sample with Trizol reagent. The libraries were amplified in two PCR steps, and the second step added a second sample barcode and Illumina TruSeq adapters. The libraries were sequenced on an Illumina NovaSeq using 2 x 150 bp paired-end reads. For the original study's pipeline: The reads were demultiplexed and collapsed into UMI-guided consensus sequences using migec v1.2.7. Using mixcr v2.1.11, the UMI consensuses were aligned to TRA and TRB V and J templates and assembled into clonotypes. A clonotype was counted as expanded or contracted only when both edgeR and NoisET called the clonotype significant, with the noise models trained on biological replicates. For edgeR calls, a false discovery rate-adjusted p below 0.01 and a log2 fold-change threshold of 1 were applied. PCA with hierarchical clustering of max-normalized trajectories of the 1000 most abundant clonotypes was used as exploratory dynamics analysis. Separately sequenced CD4+ and CD8+ repertoires were used to assign the CD4 or CD8 phenotype of responding clones. The public reads were reanalyzed by TCRdb: fastp trimming at Q25, MiXCR alignment, in-frame beta chains only. Each CDR3 protein appears once, grouped with its most common genes and DNA. The V and J calls here are based on TCRdb, not the publication. The sample has about 430,000 distinct CDR3 sequences on record, more than 15% of them singletons. The top ten clonotypes cover approximately 21% of the sample.

The CDR3 runs 13 residues from the cysteine to the phenylalanine. The read is trimmed to its CDR3 DNA, 39 bases read in frame from base 1. The germline V gene provides CDR1 SGHNT and CDR2 YENEEA. The V end gives up 6 bases and the J end 6 bases, leaving 2 bases in the junction not matched to a gene. This clonotype was found a few times. What antigen it recognizes has not been identified. Base qualities were left out, and no much larger clone turns up one base away. The specimen was PBMCs or a T cell subset sorted from them (not recorded which). Recombination joined TRBV11-3 with TRBJ2-1; 10 central bases correspond to TRBD1. This receptor was taken from a man aged 18 to 30 who had mild COVID-19 (a few samples of this study predate the infection). The sample titles of this study are shuffled in the database, so cell type and time point are left out; the donor was told from shared clones. The bases read TGTGCCAGCAGTGGGACAGGGGTCAATGAGCAGTTCTTC. This gives the protein CASSGTGVNEQFF.